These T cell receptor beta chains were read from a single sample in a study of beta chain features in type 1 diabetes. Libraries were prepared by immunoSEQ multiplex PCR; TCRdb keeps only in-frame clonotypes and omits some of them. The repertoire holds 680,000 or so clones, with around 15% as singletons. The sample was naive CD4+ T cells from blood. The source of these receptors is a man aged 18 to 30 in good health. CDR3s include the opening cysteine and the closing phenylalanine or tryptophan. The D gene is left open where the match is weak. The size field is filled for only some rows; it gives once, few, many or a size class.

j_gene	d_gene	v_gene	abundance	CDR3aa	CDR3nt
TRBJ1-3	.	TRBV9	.	CASSVEAGGQRGGNTIYF	TGTGCCAGCAGCGTAGAAGCGGGAGGACAACGCGGGGGAAACACCATATATTTT
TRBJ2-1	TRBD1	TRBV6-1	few	CASRSTGTGNEQFF	TGTGCCAGCAGGTCGACAGGGACCGGCAATGAGCAGTTCTTC
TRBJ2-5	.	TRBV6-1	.	CASSGTREETQYF	TGTGCCAGCAGTGGGACTCGGGAAGAGACCCAGTACTTC
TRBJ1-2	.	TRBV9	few	CASSQLLQTGGYTF	TGTGCCAGCAGCCAACTCCTACAAACCGGTGGCTACACCTTC
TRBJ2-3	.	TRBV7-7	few	CASSPAGTDTQYF	TGTGCCAGCAGCCCGGCAGGCACAGATACGCAGTATTTT
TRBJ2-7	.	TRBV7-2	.	CASSLRAGSDYEQYF	TGTGCCAGCAGCTTAAGGGCGGGGTCGGACTACGAGCAGTACTTC
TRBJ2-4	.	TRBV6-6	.	CASTEGGGLIIQYF	TGTGCCAGCACCGAGGGGGGAGGGCTAATCATTCAGTACTTC
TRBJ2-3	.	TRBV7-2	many	CASSFTDTQYF	TGTGCCAGCAGCTTCACAGATACGCAGTATTTT
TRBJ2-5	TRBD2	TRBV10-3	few	CAISESAGLETQYF	TGTGCCATCAGTGAGTCAGCGGGGTTAGAGACCCAGTACTTC
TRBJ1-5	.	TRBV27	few	CASSYINQPQHF	TGTGCCAGCAGTTACATTAATCAGCCCCAGCATTTT